This T cell receptor beta chain originates from a study of blood T cell repertoires in COVID-19. Study-level background: The United States, Italy and Spain supplied acute and convalescent COVID-19 samples.

This clone was recorded once. CDR1 is LNHDA and CDR2 is SQIVND in the germline V gene (reference sequence). The CDR3 is 13 residues long. Trimming took off 5 bases at V and 4 bases at J, with 11 bases between the two ends. Under the authors' procedure: The assay estimated nucleated cells by amplifying reference gene primers. TCRdb's copy holds only in-frame clones and misses some; the assay was immunoSEQ multiplex PCR. V and J calls and clone size are given by that table; D and trimming were obtained from the DNA. The sample shows about 190,000 clones, roughly 73% of them seen only once. The clonotype originates from a woman of 80 years or more with active or convalescent COVID-19. The chain is built from TRBV19 and TRBJ1-1; possibly TRBD1 for D (5 bases). Sequenced input: peripheral blood. The CDR3 nucleotides are TGTGCCAGTAGTCAACAGGCTCTCACTGAAGCTTTCTTT. Its translation is CASSQQALTEAFF.